The rows below give T cell receptor beta chains drawn from one sample of a study of cytomegalovirus exposure and HLA in healthy donors. Data came from immunoSEQ multiplex PCR; TCRdb stores just in-frame clones and leaves some out. The sample holds approximately 160,000 clones, roughly 80% seen once. Sequenced input: PBMCs. The receptors originated from a young woman in good health and CMV-seronegative. Each CDR3 is given with its conserved first and last residue. A D gene is named only where the DNA matches it firmly. Size tells how often a clone was seen (once, few, many) or the class of an expanded clone, and some rows leave it out.

CDR3 length	D gene	J gene	clone size	V gene	CDR3 protein	CDR3 DNA
15	TRBD2	TRBJ2-3	.	TRBV7-2	CASSSSSGSQYTQYF	TGTGCCAGCAGCTCCTCTAGCGGGAGTCAGTATACGCAGTATTTT
16	TRBD2	TRBJ2-1	.	TRBV27	CASRTFGLAGDNEQFF	TGTGCCAGCAGGACCTTCGGACTAGCGGGGGACAATGAGCAGTTCTTC
15	TRBD1	TRBJ2-2	.	TRBV5-1	CASSKTGGITGELFF	TGCGCCAGCAGCAAGACAGGGGGAATAACCGGGGAGCTGTTTTTT
15	TRBD2	TRBJ2-3	once	TRBV28	CASSPRAGVSDTQYF	TGTGCCAGCAGCCCAAGGGCGGGAGTGAGTGATACGCAGTATTTT
14	.	TRBJ2-7	.	TRBV11-2	CASSLIGGQYEQYF	TGTGCCAGCAGCTTAATCGGGGGTCAATACGAGCAGTACTTC
12	TRBD1	TRBJ2-7	.	TRBV4-3	CASRTGVDEQYF	TGCGCCAGCAGGACAGGGGTAGATGAGCAGTACTTC
16	TRBD2	TRBJ2-7	.	TRBV19	CASSIDSETSFYEQYF	TGTGCCAGTAGTATAGATTCCGAGACTAGCTTCTACGAGCAGTACTTC
14	TRBD1	TRBJ1-5	.	TRBV9	CASSVSTGDQPQHF	TGTGCCAGCAGCGTATCCACAGGGGATCAGCCCCAGCATTTT
15	.	TRBJ2-5	.	TRBV7-8	CASRDNPLPQETQYF	TGTGCCAGCAGGGACAACCCTCTCCCACAAGAGACCCAGTACTTC
16	TRBD2	TRBJ2-7	.	TRBV7-6	CASSSGTSGAIYEQYF	TGTGCCAGCAGCTCCGGGACTAGCGGAGCTATCTACGAGCAGTACTTC
14	.	TRBJ2-5	.	TRBV5-4	CASSAGRGYETQYF	TGTGCCAGCAGCGCTGGTAGGGGGTATGAGACCCAGTACTTC
17	TRBD1	TRBJ1-6	once	TRBV28	CASSPRTGGAGNSPLHF	TGTGCCAGCAGTCCTCGGACAGGGGGCGCCGGGAATTCACCCCTCCACTTT
15	.	TRBJ1-1	few	TRBV30	CAWRLPTNVHTEAFF	TGTGCCTGGAGGCTACCCACTAACGTGCACACTGAAGCTTTCTTT
14	TRBD1	TRBJ1-4	.	TRBV15	CATSRGTGNEKLFF	TGTGCCACCAGCAGAGGGACAGGGAATGAAAAACTGTTTTTT
14	TRBD2	TRBJ2-1	.	TRBV19	CASSTSLAGNEQFF	TGTGCCAGTAGTACCTCACTAGCGGGCAATGAGCAGTTCTTC
12	.	TRBJ1-1	.	TRBV5-6	CASSLGDTEAFF	TGTGCCAGCAGCTTAGGGGACACTGAAGCTTTCTTT
15	.	TRBJ2-1	.	TRBV18	CASSPPDEYGKGQFF	TGTGCCAGCTCACCACCGGACGAGTACGGGAAAGGGCAGTTCTTC
13	.	TRBJ1-1	.	TRBV2	CASSVLGQTQAFF	TGTGCCAGCAGTGTATTGGGGCAGACCCAAGCTTTCTTT
15	.	TRBJ2-5	.	TRBV9	CASSLIGRGQETQYF	TGTGCCAGCAGCCTCATCGGCAGGGGCCAAGAGACCCAGTACTTC
12	.	TRBJ1-5	.	TRBV4-1	CASSQGLQPQHF	TGCGCCAGCAGCCAAGGGCTCCAGCCCCAGCATTTT
14	TRBD2	TRBJ2-7	once	TRBV7-3	CASSLRGGSYEQYF	TGTGCCAGCAGCTTACGGGGGGGCTCCTACGAGCAGTACTTC
13	TRBD1	TRBJ1-5	.	TRBV30	CAWSDRGRQPQHF	TGTGCCTGGAGTGACAGGGGGCGACAGCCCCAGCATTTT
14	.	TRBJ2-7	.	TRBV28	CASSARAGGLEQYF	TGTGCCAGCAGTGCCCGGGCAGGGGGGCTCGAGCAGTACTTC
13	.	TRBJ1-3	.	TRBV30	CAWGYSSGNTIYF	TGTGCCTGGGGGTACAGCTCTGGAAACACCATATATTTT